The subject of this entry is one TCR beta chain. These data come from a study of blood T cell repertoires in COVID-19. Turning to the study itself: PBMCs, B-cell-depleted T cells, or T cells were the source of the cDNA or gDNA that made up the material.

Germline CDR1 and CDR2: MDHEN and SYDVKM. Trimming took off 2 bases at V and 6 bases at J, with 14 bases between the two ends. The CDR3 runs to 15 residues. The study recruited people aged about 18 to 89 years across approximately 24 US areas. Allocation to cohorts depended on clinical history reported by the participants. The protocol was immunoSEQ multiplex PCR, while the TCRdb copy is restricted to in-frame clones and leaves out a portion. Of over 200,000 clones in the sample, 84% were seen once. The specimen sequenced was PBMCs or T cells enriched from blood (not recorded which). The chain links TRBV28 to TRBJ1-3, with D tentatively TRBD1 (5 bases). This receptor was taken from a woman aged 40 to 50 who had recovered from COVID-19. In nucleotides, the CDR3 is TGTGCCAGCAGTTTAGGGCAGCAGGGTACAAACACCATATATTTT. This encodes CASSLGQQGTNTIYF.